This T cell receptor beta chain was captured in a study of regulatory T cells in long-lasting Graves disease (dated by TCRdb to about 2021). In terms of the full investigation: To count as having persistent Graves' disease, a patient had to have received antithyroid drug treatment for over 5 years with TSH receptor autoantibodies remaining persistently positive. Peripheral blood TCR sequencing and RNA sequencing compared persistent Graves' disease patients with newly diagnosed Graves' disease patients. The study was registered as a clinical trial and conducted in China. TCR sequencing covered around 13 persistent and roughly 20 newly diagnosed Graves' disease patients, around 35 samples in total. On average, persistent Graves' disease patients in the clinical cohort had been on antithyroid drugs for about 10 years.

Remarks on this clonotype: There is no known antigen for this receptor. No much larger clonotype is one base removed from it; base qualities were not supplied.

What the work shows at the level of the full study, not this receptor alone: Persistent Graves' disease patients showed lower TCR Shannon entropy and fewer highly expanded clones than newly diagnosed patients, suggesting clonal expansion. The authors acknowledged the small sample size as a limitation that may reduce accuracy. Only the TCR beta chain was sequenced and analyzed. Persistent disease showed preferential use of TRBV28, TRBJ1-2 and TRBJ2-5, whereas newly diagnosed disease favored TRBV20-1 and TRBJ2-1. Patients with persistent disease shared more public clonotypes (about 2,500) than newly diagnosed patients did (nearly 1,000). Peripheral blood alone was examined, since thyroid tissue, which constituted the primary lesion, could not be accessed.

Inclusive of the bounding cysteine and phenylalanine, the CDR3 is 14 residues long. Solely the CDR3 DNA is kept, with 42 bases framed from the first base. For CDR1 and CDR2, the germline V gene lists MDHEN and SYDVKM. The V end loses 5 bases and the J end loses 4 bases, and a stretch of 15 bases separates them. The library was prepared using multiplex PCR. Sequencing took place on an Illumina HiSeq 4000. iRepertoire HTBI primers and Arm-PCR amplification of CDR3 regions were used to construct TCR beta libraries. PCR products were gel purified before sequencing. Turning to the authors' computational methods: Gene usage analysis of CDR3 amino acid clonotypes relied on the 55 to 80 TRBV and 14 TRBJ segments identified across samples. Filtered high-quality paired reads were merged into contigs using COPE and FqMerger. BLAST was used to align contigs to IMGT TRBV, TRBD and TRBJ reference genes, and CDR3 was defined according to IMGT. Any clonotype with a frequency above 0.1% was classified as a highly expanded clone. Shannon entropy served as the measure of repertoire diversity, while the Gini coefficient captured V-J evenness. A clonotype was considered public if more than one individual shared it. TCRdb reanalyzed the raw reads on its own, using fastp at Q25 for trimming and MiXCR for clone calling, and kept in-frame beta chains. Entries that share a CDR3 protein sequence are merged under the most common genes and DNA. These V and J calls originate from TCRdb's pipeline instead of the authors' own analysis. The sample has over 450,000 distinct CDR3 sequences on record, about 22% of them singletons. Jointly, the top ten make up more than 6% of the sample.

The sample's time point label is to be understood as: persistent/refractory GD, antithyroid drugs over 5 years with positive TRAb. For both TCR sequencing and RNA sequencing, RNA was extracted from PBMCs using TRIzol. The diagnosis of Graves' disease followed American Thyroid Association guidelines. Recruitment of patients was carried out at an endocrinology department in Xi'an, China. Each patient gave around 9 milliliters of peripheral blood, collected in an EDTA anticoagulant tube. Ficoll Paque Plus density gradient separation was used to isolate PBMCs, and no further T cell sorting was performed. An Agilent 2100 Bioanalyzer and agarose gel were used to assess RNA quality, and a NanoDrop 2000 was used to measure RNA concentration.

This clonotype originated in a female donor with Graves disease. Sequenced here: peripheral blood mononuclear cells (PBMCs), sampled when the disease was refractory, from a patient treated with antithyroid drugs. Recombination connected TRBV28 to TRBJ2-7, with TRBD2 as a weak D call on 6 bases. The bases are TGTGCCAGCAGTCCCGGGACTCCAGAGTACGAGCAGTACTTC. It translates as CASSPGTPEYEQYF. Extended through the reference TRBV28 and TRBJ2-7 proteins, this CDR3 yields the full variable domain: DVKVTQSSRYLVKRTGEKVFLECVQDMDHENMFWYRQDPGLGLRLIYFSYDVKMKEKGDIPEGYSVSREKKERFSLILESASTNQTSMYLCASSPGTPEYEQYFGPGTRLTVT.